Listed here are 21 T cell receptor beta chains from one sample, sequenced in a study of blood T cell repertoires in COVID-19. Clones were read by immunoSEQ multiplex PCR, and TCRdb kept only the in-frame ones, dropping some. The data contain roughly 410,000 clones, about 91% of them seen just once; the ten biggest clones take up approximately 1.5%. The specimen was peripheral blood. The receptor source for this set is a woman aged 35 to 49 with COVID-19, enrolled during active disease.

The rearrangement uses TRBV5-1 and TRBJ1-2; D is unclear. Germline CDR1 reads SGHRS; CDR2 reads YFSETQ. The CDR3 extends over 11 amino acids. V was clipped by 7 bases and J by 6 bases, with 10 bases between them. DNA for the CDR3: TGCGCCAGCTCGACGGGGAATGGCTACACCTTC. It translates to CASSTGNGYTF.

This rearrangement joins TRBV18 to TRBJ1-2, with TRBD1 matching 8 bases. V lost 6 bases and J lost 6; bases outside the gene matches: 12. Germline lookup yields CDR1 KGHSH and CDR2 LQKENI. The CDR3 totals 15 residues. The CDR3 is CASSSAEDRDNGYTF. The DNA for the CDR3 is TGTGCCAGCTCCAGTGCGGAGGACAGGGACAATGGCTACACCTTC.

CDR3 nucleotide sequence: TGTGCCAGCAGCACCGCTTCGGGTCCGACTGAAGCTTTCTTT. Protein sequence: CASSTASGPTEAFF. The chain has TRBV5-4 and TRBJ1-1; D gene unclear. CDR3 length: 14 residues. V was clipped by 4 bases and J by 5 bases, with 15 bases between them. Per the germline V gene, CDR1 is SGHNT and CDR2 is YYREEE (reference sequence).

The chain joins TRBV5-1 to TRBJ1-6; TRBD1 agrees at 7 bases. The CDR3 sequence is 17 residues long. The junction had 10 bases not matched to a gene; V was cut back by 2 bases and J by 5 bases. In germline, CDR1 is SGHRS, CDR2 YFSETQ. The CDR3 coding sequence is TGCGCCAGCAGCTTAAGAGGAGGGGGCGCGGATAATTCACCCCTCCACTTT. It specifies CASSLRGGGADNSPLHF.

This chain links TRBV5-6 with TRBJ2-1; 11 bases line up with TRBD2. The CDR3 is made up of 17 amino acids. V gave up 1 base and J gave up 2 bases; unmatched junction bases: 5. CDR1 and CDR2 (germline): SGHDT, YYEEEE. The CDR3 loop is CASSLLASGRTYNEQFF. The CDR3 nucleotides read TGTGCCAGCAGCTTGCTAGCTAGCGGGAGGACCTACAATGAGCAGTTCTTC.

J is TRBJ1-1 and V is TRBV6-5, with 10 bases fitting TRBD1. Trimming at V came to 2 bases and at J to 2 bases, leaving 2 bases not matched to a gene. Germline values: CDR1 MNHEY, CDR2 SVGAGI. The CDR3 has 15 residues. CDR3 sequence: CASSYRDRGNTEAFF. The DNA of the CDR3 is TGTGCCAGCAGTTACAGGGACAGGGGAAACACTGAAGCTTTCTTT.

To note about this clone: In the same sample, other DNA sequences code for this CDR3. The chain carries TRBV5-1 and TRBJ1-6, with TRBD1 matching 10 bases. The J segment lost 7 bases and the V segment lost 3 bases, leaving 1 base of the junction unmatched. In germline, CDR1 is SGHRS, CDR2 YFSETQ. The CDR3 length is 14 residues. The CDR3 DNA reads TGCGCCAGCAGCTCGGGACAGGGGAATTCACCCCTCCACTTT. This translates into CASSSGQGNSPLHF.

The chain is built from TRBV5-1 and TRBJ1-6, with D maybe TRBD1 (5 bases). Germline values: CDR1 SGHRS, CDR2 YFSETQ. V shed 6 bases and J shed 7 bases, with 14 bases lying between them. This CDR3 has 14 amino acids. The CDR3 DNA sequence: TGCGCCAGCACCCTCAGGGAGGCAAATTCACCCCTCCACTTT. Translating it yields CASTLREANSPLHF.

The V gene is TRBV15, the J gene TRBJ2-5, with a possible D match to TRBD1 (6 bases). The CDR3 length is 15 residues. The germline gives CDR1 LNHNV, CDR2 YYDKDF (reference sequence). V was pared by 0 bases and J by 5 bases, with 13 bases between. The CDR3: CATSRDWKGDETQYF. The CDR3 nucleotides read TGTGCCACCAGCAGAGATTGGAAGGGGGATGAGACCCAGTACTTC.

This sequence joins TRBV5-8 and TRBJ2-3; D possibly corresponds to TRBD1 (5 bases). This CDR3 has 14 amino acids. Germline V gives CDR1 SGHTS, CDR2 YDEGEE. V was shortened by 4 bases and J by 2 bases, with 11 bases between the two germline ends. The CDR3 sequence: CASSVQVITDTQYF. The CDR3 DNA is TGTGCCAGCAGCGTACAGGTGATCACAGATACGCAGTATTTT. Together with reference TRBV5-8 and TRBJ2-3, the CDR3 gives the full variable domain: EAGVTQSPTHLIKTRGQQATLRCSPISGHTSVYWYQQALGLGLQFLLWYDEGEERNRGNFPPRFSGRQFPNYSSELNVNALELEDSALYLCASSVQVITDTQYFGPGTRLTVL.

The V gene is TRBV5-6, the J gene TRBJ2-5, with TRBD2 matching 7 bases. This CDR3 comprises 15 residues. Germline V gives CDR1 SGHDT, CDR2 YYEEEE. With 5 bases clipped from V and 5 bases from J, the junction kept 12 bases outside the gene matches. The DNA for the CDR3 is TGTGCCAGCAGTACAACTCGCGGGAGTGGGGAGACCCAGTACTTC. Amino acids: CASSTTRGSGETQYF. Supplemented by reference TRBV5-6 and TRBJ2-5, the full variable domain reads DAGVTQSPTHLIKTRGQQVTLRCSPKSGHDTVSWYQQALGQGPQFIFQYYEEEERQRGNFPDRFSGHQFPNYSSELNVNALLLGDSALYLCASSTTRGSGETQYFGPGTRLLVL.

V gene TRBV27 combines with J gene TRBJ1-5; D remains ambiguous. Looked up from germline, CDR1 is MNHEY and CDR2 is SMNVEV (reference sequence). Deletions cut 0 bases from V and 2 bases from J, with 8 bases between. The CDR3 consists of 15 residues. This chain's CDR3 is CASSLSWRGNQPQHF. The CDR3 nucleotides are TGTGCCAGCAGTTTATCGTGGAGGGGCAATCAGCCCCAGCATTTT.

The genes are TRBV12-3 or TRBV12-4 and TRBJ2-1; D remains unclear. Trimming pared 2 bases from V and 8 bases from J, leaving 7 bases between. CDR3 length: 12 residues. The CDR3 nucleotides are TGTGCCAGCAGTTTAATGAGGCATGAGCAGTTCTTC. Translating it yields CASSLMRHEQFF.

V usage is TRBV3-1 (or the pseudogene TRBV3-2) and J usage is TRBJ1-1; TRBD1 agrees at 8 bases. Trimming cost V 1 base and J 5 bases; bases outside gene matches: 3. Germline CDR1 LGHDT, CDR2 YNNKEL (reference sequence). This CDR3 comprises 14 residues. CDR3 bases: TGTGCCAGCAGCCAAGGACAGGGGCGGACTGAAGCTTTCTTT. It specifies CASSQGQGRTEAFF.

Of note for this clone: Other DNA sequences in the sample encode the same CDR3. The chain employs TRBV7-2 and TRBJ2-5; D not certain. This CDR3 contains 13 residues. Between the trimmed V and J ends, which lost 0 bases and 2 bases, there was a span of 4 bases. Looked up from germline, CDR1 is SGHTA and CDR2 is FQGNSA. The CDR3 DNA follows: TGTGCCAGCAGCTTAGCACTACAAGAGACCCAGTACTTC. Amino acid sequence: CASSLALQETQYF.

The genes are TRBV6-2 or TRBV6-3 and TRBJ2-1; 13 bases are a match to TRBD2. Germline loops: CDR1 MNHEY, CDR2 SVGEGT. This CDR3 spans 15 amino acids. With V trimmed by 6 bases and J by 7 bases, 6 bases remained unmatched. The CDR3 bases are TGTGCCAGCAGCCCCGGGACTAGCGGGACGAATGAGCAGTTCTTC. As protein: CASSPGTSGTNEQFF.

This clone was observed a few times. The genes are TRBV19 and TRBJ1-2, with TRBD1 matching 7 bases. The CDR3 consists of 16 residues. The germline CDR1 and CDR2 sequences are LNHDA and SQIVND (reference sequence). With 6 bases clipped from V and 4 bases from J, the junction kept 14 bases outside the gene matches. CDR3 in amino acids: CASRDGPDRAGYGYTF. The CDR3 bases are TGTGCCAGTAGAGACGGCCCTGACAGGGCGGGCTATGGCTACACCTTC. The variable domain in full, completed from reference TRBV19 and TRBJ1-2, reads DGGITQSPKYLFRKEGQNVTLSCEQNLNHDAMYWYRQDPGQGLRLIYYSQIVNDFQKGDIAEGYSVSREKKESFPLTVTSAQKNPTAFYLCASRDGPDRAGYGYTFGSGTRLTVV.

The gene calls are TRBV6-2 or TRBV6-3 and TRBJ1-2, with D maybe TRBD1 (5 bases). The CDR3 has 13 amino acids. Trimming pared 3 bases from V and 6 bases from J, leaving 11 bases between. Germline V gives CDR1 MNHEY, CDR2 SVGEGT. CDR3 residues: CASSYRGGDGYTF. CDR3 sequence (DNA): TGTGCCAGCAGTTATCGGGGGGGAGATGGCTACACCTTC.

In DNA, the CDR3 is TGTGCCACCAGTACCCCCAGGGTGGCCAATGAGCAGTTCTTC. The encoded protein is CATSTPRVANEQFF. The chain combines TRBV24-1 with TRBJ2-1; a possible D gene is TRBD1 (5 bases). Germline-derived CDR1 and CDR2 are KGHDR and SFDVKD. The V gene lost 6 bases and the J gene lost 6 bases, with 14 bases spanning the gap. The CDR3 has 14 amino acids.

J is TRBJ1-1 and V is TRBV6-2 or TRBV6-3, with 9 bases aligning to TRBD1. V lost 2 bases, J lost 5 bases, and 15 bases stayed unmatched. Germline loops: CDR1 MNHEY, CDR2 SVGEGT. The CDR3 has 18 residues. Here the CDR3 reads CASSYHDPGTGPGTEAFF. DNA of the CDR3: TGTGCCAGCAGTTACCACGATCCCGGGACAGGGCCAGGAACTGAAGCTTTCTTT.

The gene calls are TRBV5-1 and TRBJ2-5, with unresolved D. This CDR3 contains 13 residues. The germline V gene has CDR1 SGHRS and CDR2 YFSETQ. Trimming shortened V by 0 bases and J by 3 bases, and 6 bases separated the two germline ends. DNA for the CDR3: TGCGCCAGCAGCTTGGGCGGCGAAGAGACCCAGTACTTC. The encoded protein is CASSLGGEETQYF.